This T cell receptor (beta chain) was documented in a study of T cell responses to AZD1222 COVID-19 vaccine. Profiled with immunoSEQ multiplex PCR; TCRdb holds only in-frame clones, not every one. The data contain about 120,000 clones, around 92% of them singletons. Trimming cost V 8 bases and J 7 bases; bases outside gene matches: 9. This CDR3 contains 14 residues. Germline assignment: CDR1 LNHNV and CDR2 YYDKDF (reference sequence). This TCR came from an adult in good health. The chain combines TRBV15 with TRBJ1-4; TRBD1 agrees at 8 bases. Sequences were derived from peripheral blood, sampled on day 0 of AZD1222 vaccination. CDR3: CATCNDRGCEKLFF. The DNA for the CDR3 is TGTGCCACCTGCAACGACAGGGGTTGTGAAAAACTGTTTTTT.